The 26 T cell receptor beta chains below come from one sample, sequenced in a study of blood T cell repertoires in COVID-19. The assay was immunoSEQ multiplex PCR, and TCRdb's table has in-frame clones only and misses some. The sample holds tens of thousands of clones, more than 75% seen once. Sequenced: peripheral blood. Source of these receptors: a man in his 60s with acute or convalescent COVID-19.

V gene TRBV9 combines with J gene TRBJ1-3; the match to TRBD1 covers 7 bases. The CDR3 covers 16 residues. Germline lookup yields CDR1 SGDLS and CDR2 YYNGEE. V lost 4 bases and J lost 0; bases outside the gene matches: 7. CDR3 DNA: TGTGCCAGCAGCACATCGGGACAGAGCTCTGGAAACACCATATATTTT. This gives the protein CASSTSGQSSGNTIYF.

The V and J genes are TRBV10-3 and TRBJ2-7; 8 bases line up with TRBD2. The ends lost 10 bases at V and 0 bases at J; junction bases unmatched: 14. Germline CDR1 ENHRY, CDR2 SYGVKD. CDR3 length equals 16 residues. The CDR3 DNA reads TGTGCCACCCAGCGGGGGTCGGGGCCCAGCTCCTACGAGCAGTACTTC. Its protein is CATQRGSGPSSYEQYF.

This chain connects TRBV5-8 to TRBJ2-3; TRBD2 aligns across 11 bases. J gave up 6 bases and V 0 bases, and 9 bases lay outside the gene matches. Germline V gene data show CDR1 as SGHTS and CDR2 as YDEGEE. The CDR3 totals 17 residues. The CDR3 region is CASSLALLAGALDTQYF. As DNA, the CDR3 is TGTGCCAGCAGCTTGGCGCTACTAGCGGGGGCCCTGGATACGCAGTATTTT. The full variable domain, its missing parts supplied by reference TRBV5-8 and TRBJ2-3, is EAGVTQSPTHLIKTRGQQATLRCSPISGHTSVYWYQQALGLGLQFLLWYDEGEERNRGNFPPRFSGRQFPNYSSELNVNALELEDSALYLCASSLALLAGALDTQYFGPGTRLTVL.

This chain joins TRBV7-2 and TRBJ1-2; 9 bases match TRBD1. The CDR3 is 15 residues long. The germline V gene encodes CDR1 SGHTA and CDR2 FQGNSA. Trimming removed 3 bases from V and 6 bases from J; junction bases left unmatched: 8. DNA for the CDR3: TGTGCCAGCAGCTTCACAGGGGGCGTTAATGATGGCTACACCTTC. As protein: CASSFTGGVNDGYTF. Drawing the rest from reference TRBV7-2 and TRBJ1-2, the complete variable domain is GAGVSQSPSNKVTEKGKDVELRCDPISGHTALYWYRQSLGQGLEFLIYFQGNSAPDKSGLPSDRFSAERTGGSVSTLTIQRTQQEDSAVYLCASSFTGGVNDGYTFGSGTRLTVV.

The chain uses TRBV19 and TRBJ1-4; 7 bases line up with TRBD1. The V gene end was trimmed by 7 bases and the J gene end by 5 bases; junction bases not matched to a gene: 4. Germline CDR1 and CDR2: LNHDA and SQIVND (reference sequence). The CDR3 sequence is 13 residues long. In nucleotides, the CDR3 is TGTGCCAGTACCAGGGACAGCAATGAAAAACTGTTTTTT. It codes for CASTRDSNEKLFF.

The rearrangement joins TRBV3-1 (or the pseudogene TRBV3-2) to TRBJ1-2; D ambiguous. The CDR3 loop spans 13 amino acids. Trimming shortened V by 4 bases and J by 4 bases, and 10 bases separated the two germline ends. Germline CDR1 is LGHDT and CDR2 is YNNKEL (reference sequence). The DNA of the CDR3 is TGTGCCAGCAGCCTCCGCGAACTCTATGGCTACACCTTC. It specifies CASSLRELYGYTF.

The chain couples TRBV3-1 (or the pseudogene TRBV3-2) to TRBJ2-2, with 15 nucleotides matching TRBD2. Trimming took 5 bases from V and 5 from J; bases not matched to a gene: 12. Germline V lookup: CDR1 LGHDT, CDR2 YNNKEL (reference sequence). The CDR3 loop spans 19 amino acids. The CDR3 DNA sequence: TGTGCCAGCAGCACCCGGACTAGCGGGGGGGCCCGCCGAACCGGGGAGCTGTTTTTT. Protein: CASSTRTSGGARRTGELFF.

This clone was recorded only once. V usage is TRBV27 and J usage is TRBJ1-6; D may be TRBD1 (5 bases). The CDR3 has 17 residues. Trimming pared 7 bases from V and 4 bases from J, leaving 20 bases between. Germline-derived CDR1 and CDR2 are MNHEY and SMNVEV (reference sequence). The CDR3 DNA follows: TGTGCCAGCACCAAAGCTGCCGACAGTACTTATAATTCACCCCTCCACTTT. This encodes CASTKAADSTYNSPLHF.

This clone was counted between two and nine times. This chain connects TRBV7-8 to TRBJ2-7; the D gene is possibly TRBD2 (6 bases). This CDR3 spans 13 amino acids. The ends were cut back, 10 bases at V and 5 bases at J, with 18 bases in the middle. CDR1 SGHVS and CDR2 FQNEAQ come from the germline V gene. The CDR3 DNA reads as TGTGCCACGGCGCCCGGGGGTCGCCACGAGCAGTACTTC. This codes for CATAPGGRHEQYF.

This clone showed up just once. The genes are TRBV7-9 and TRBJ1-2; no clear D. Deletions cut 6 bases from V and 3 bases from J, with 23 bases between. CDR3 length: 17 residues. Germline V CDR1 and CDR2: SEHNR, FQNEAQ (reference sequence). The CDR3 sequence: CASSSPLAASIDYGYTF. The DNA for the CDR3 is TGTGCCAGCAGTTCACCGCTGGCGGCCTCGATAGACTATGGCTACACCTTC.

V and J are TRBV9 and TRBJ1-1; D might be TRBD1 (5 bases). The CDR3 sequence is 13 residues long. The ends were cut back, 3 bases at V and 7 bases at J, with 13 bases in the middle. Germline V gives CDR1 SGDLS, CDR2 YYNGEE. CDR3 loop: CASSAVGRVEAFF. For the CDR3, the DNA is TGTGCCAGCAGCGCAGTGGGCAGGGTTGAAGCTTTCTTT.

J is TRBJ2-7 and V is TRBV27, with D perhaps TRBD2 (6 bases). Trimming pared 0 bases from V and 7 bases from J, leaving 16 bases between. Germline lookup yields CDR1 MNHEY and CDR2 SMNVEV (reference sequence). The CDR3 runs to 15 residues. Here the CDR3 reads CASSLSLGVGREQYF. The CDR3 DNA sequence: TGTGCCAGCAGTTTATCGTTAGGGGTTGGGAGGGAGCAGTACTTC.

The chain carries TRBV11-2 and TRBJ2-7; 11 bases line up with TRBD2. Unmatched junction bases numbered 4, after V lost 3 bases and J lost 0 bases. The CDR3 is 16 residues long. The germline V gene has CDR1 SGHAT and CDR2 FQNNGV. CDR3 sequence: CASSLMTSGVSYEQYF. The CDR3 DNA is TGTGCCAGCAGCTTGATGACTAGCGGGGTCTCCTACGAGCAGTACTTC.

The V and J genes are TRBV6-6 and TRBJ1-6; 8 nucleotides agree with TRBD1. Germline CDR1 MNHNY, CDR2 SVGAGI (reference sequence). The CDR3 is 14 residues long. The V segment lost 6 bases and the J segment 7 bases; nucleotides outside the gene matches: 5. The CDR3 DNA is TGTGCCAGCAGGGGCGACAGGGGCAATTCACCCCTCCACTTT. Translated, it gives CASRGDRGNSPLHF.

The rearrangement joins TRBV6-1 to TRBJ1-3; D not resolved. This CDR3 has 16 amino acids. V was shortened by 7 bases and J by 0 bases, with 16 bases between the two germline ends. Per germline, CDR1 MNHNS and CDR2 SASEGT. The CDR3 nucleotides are TGTGCCAGCAATGATCCGCTGCGGAGCTCTGGAAACACCATATATTTT. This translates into CASNDPLRSSGNTIYF.

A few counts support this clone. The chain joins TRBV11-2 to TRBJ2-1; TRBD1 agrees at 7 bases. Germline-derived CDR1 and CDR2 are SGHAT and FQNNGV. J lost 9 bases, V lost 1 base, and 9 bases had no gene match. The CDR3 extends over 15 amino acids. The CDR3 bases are TGTGCCAGCAGCTTAGTAGGGGGCGAACGGGGTGAGCAGTTCTTC. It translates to CASSLVGGERGEQFF.

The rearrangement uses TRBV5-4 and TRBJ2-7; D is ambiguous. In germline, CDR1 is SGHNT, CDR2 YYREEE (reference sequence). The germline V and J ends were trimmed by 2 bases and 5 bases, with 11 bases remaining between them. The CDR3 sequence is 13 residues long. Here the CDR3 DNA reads TGTGCCAGCAGCTTTCGGTGGTCTGACGAGCAGTACTTC. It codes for CASSFRWSDEQYF. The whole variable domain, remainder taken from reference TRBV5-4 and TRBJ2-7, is ETGVTQSPTHLIKTRGQQVTLRCSSQSGHNTVSWYQQALGQGPQFIFQYYREEENGRGNFPPRFSGLQFPNYSSELNVNALELDDSALYLCASSFRWSDEQYFGPGTRLTVT.

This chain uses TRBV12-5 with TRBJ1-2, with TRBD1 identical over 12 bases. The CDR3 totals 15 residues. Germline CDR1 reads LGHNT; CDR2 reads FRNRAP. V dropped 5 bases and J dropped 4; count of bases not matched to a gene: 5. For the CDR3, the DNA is TGTGCTAGTGGTCCTTCGGGACAGGGGGCCTATGGCTACACCTTC. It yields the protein CASGPSGQGAYGYTF.

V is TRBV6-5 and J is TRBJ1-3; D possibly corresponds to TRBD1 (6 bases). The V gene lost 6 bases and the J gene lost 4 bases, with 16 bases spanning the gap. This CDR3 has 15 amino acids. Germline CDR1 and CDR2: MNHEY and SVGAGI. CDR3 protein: CASRPGQTRGNTIYF. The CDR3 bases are TGTGCCAGCAGACCCGGACAGACGAGGGGAAACACCATATATTTT.

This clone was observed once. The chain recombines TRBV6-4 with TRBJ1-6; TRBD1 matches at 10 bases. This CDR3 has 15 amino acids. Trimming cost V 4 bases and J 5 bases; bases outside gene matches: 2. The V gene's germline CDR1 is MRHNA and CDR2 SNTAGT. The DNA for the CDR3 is TGTGCCAGCAGTGTAGACAGGGGGCATAATTCACCCCTCCACTTT. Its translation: CASSVDRGHNSPLHF.

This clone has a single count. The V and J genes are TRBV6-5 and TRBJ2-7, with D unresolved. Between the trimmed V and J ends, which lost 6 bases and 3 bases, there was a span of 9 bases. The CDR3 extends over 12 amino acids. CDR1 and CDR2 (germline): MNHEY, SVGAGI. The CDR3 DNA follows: TGTGCCAGCAGCCGAGGAGTCTACGAGCAGTACTTC. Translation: CASSRGVYEQYF.

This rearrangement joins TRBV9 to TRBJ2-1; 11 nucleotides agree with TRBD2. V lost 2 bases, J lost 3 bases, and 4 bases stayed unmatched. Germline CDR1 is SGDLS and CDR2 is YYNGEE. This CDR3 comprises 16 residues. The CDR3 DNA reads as TGTGCCAGCAGCGTGGGCCTAGCGGGGGGCTACAATGAGCAGTTCTTC. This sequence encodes CASSVGLAGGYNEQFF.

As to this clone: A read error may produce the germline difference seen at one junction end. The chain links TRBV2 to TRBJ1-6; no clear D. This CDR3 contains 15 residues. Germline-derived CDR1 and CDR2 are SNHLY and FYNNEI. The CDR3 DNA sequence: TGTGCCAGCAGCGAAGACCCAGGCTATAATTCACCCCTCCACTTT. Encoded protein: CASSEDPGYNSPLHF. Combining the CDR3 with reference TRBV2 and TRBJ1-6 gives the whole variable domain EPEVTQTPSHQVTQMGQEVILRCVPISNHLYFYWYRQILGQKVEFLVSFYNNEISEKSEIFDDQFSVERPDGSNFTLKIRSTKLEDSAMYFCASSEDPGYNSPLHFGNGTRLTVT.

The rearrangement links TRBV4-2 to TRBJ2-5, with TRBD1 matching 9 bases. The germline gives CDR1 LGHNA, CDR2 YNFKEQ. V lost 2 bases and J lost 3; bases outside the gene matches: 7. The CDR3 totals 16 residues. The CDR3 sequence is CASSQTGTGSKETQYF. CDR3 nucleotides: TGTGCCAGCAGCCAAACCGGGACAGGGTCCAAAGAGACCCAGTACTTC.

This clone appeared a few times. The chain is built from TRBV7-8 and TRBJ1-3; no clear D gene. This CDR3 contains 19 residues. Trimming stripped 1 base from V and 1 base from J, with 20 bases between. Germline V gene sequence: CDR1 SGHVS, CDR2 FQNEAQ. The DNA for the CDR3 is TGTGCCAGCAGCTTAGGTGGAGGGATGGTCGGGTCATCTGGAAACACCATATATTTT. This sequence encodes CASSLGGGMVGSSGNTIYF.

The CDR3, as DNA: TGCGCCAGCAGCCTAGGGACAGGGGGCCTGAGCAATCAGCCCCAGCATTTT. This translates into CASSLGTGGLSNQPQHF. V gene TRBV5-1 combines with J gene TRBJ1-5; 12 nucleotides match TRBD1. Germline V gene data show CDR1 as SGHRS and CDR2 as YFSETQ. Trimming removed 4 bases from V and 1 base from J; junction bases left unmatched: 6. This CDR3 contains 17 residues. Full variable domain (remainder filled in from reference TRBV5-1 and TRBJ1-5): KAGVTQTPRYLIKTRGQQVTLSCSPISGHRSVSWYQQTPGQGLQFLFEYFSETQRNKGNFPGRFSGRQFSNSRSEMNVSTLELGDSALYLCASSLGTGGLSNQPQHFGDGTRLSIL.